These 2 T cell receptor beta chains came from one sample sequenced in a study of T-cell memory formation after mild COVID-19. TCRdb re-called the 5' RACE reads through MiXCR, storing one row per CDR3 protein. The sample contains 500,000 to 550,000 distinct CDR3 sequences, roughly 20% of which appear only once. Sequenced material: PBMCs or a T cell subset sorted from them (not recorded which). The origin of the receptors is an adult woman who had mild COVID-19 (a few samples of this study predate the infection). Cell type and time point are not known.

This clonotype has just a few counts. The CDR3 spells CATSGAVSGEQYF. Here the CDR3 DNA reads TGTGCCACCAGTGGTGCGGTCTCGGGCGAGCAGTACTTC. The V and J genes are TRBV24-1 and TRBJ2-7; D remains ambiguous. The CDR3 runs 13 residues. In germline, CDR1 is KGHDR, CDR2 SFDVKD. V lost 5 bases, J lost 6 bases, and 13 bases lay in between.

This sequence joins TRBV24-1 and TRBJ2-7; maybe TRBD2 (5 bases). The V end was cut by 0 bases, the J end by 0 bases, with 14 bases between. In germline, CDR1 is KGHDR, CDR2 SFDVKD. The CDR3 loop spans 17 amino acids. CDR3 coding DNA: TGTGCCACCAGTGATTTGGAGCGGACCGATCCCTCCTACGAGCAGTACTTC. The encoded protein is CATSDLERTDPSYEQYF.